These 11 T cell receptor beta chains were sequenced from one sample in a study of blood T cells in healthy people across ages (dated by TCRdb to between 2014 and 2017). Library generation was performed with 5' RACE. Sequenced on an Illumina HiSeq 2500. A second PCR of roughly 6 to 11 cycles was run with a J-beta primer mix and a sample-barcoded 5' primer. In-frame beta chains were kept once TCRdb had trimmed the public reads at Q25 with fastp and called clones with MiXCR. Every distinct CDR3 protein forms one entry, paired with its most common genes and DNA. Counted in this sample were under 2,000,000 distinct CDR3 sequences; 49% of them appeared once. The biggest ten clones account for about 2.1% of the sample. The sequenced sample was blood. Every receptor here comes from a woman between 35 and 50 years old in good health.

This clonotype was detected many times. The genes are TRBV12-3 or TRBV12-4 and TRBJ2-3, with unresolved D. The CDR3 length is 13 residues. V was trimmed by 5 bases and J by 2 bases, leaving 8 bases between them. In nucleotides, the CDR3 is TGTGCCAGCAGTATAGTCACCACAGATACGCAGTATTTT. It translates to CASSIVTTDTQYF.

This chain links TRBV6-1 with TRBJ2-3; D is uncertain. Trimming shortened V by 11 bases and J by 2 bases, and 17 bases separated the two germline ends. CDR3 size: 14 residues. The germline V gene encodes CDR1 MNHNS and CDR2 SASEGT. The CDR3 here is CAATPDHNTDTQYF. The CDR3 region has the DNA TGTGCCGCGACCCCGGACCATAACACAGATACGCAGTATTTT.

The chain recombines TRBV20-1 with TRBJ1-2; 11 bases fit TRBD1. The CDR3 has 15 amino acids. Germline-derived CDR1 and CDR2 are DFQATT and SNEGSKA (reference sequence). The J segment lost 8 bases and the V segment lost 1 base, leaving 9 bases of the junction unmatched. In nucleotides, the CDR3 is TGCAGTGCTAGAGCAAAACTGGACAGGGGGCTAGGCTACACCTTC. Amino acid sequence: CSARAKLDRGLGYTF.

This clonotype has just a few counts. The CDR3 DNA reads as TGCGCCAGCAGCTTTTTCGGGAGCTCTGGGGCCAACGTCCTGACTTTC. Protein product: CASSFFGSSGANVLTF. This chain joins TRBV5-1 and TRBJ2-6, with D tentatively TRBD2 (6 bases). Trimming removed 2 bases at V and 0 bases at J, with 9 bases between. CDR3 size: 16 residues. CDR1 is SGHRS and CDR2 is YFSETQ in the germline V gene.

The J gene is TRBJ2-7, the V gene TRBV20-1, with a tentative D call TRBD2 (5 bases). The CDR3 spans 12 residues. CDR1 DFQATT and CDR2 SNEGSKA come from the germline V gene (reference sequence). V was pared by 5 bases and J by 5 bases, with 13 bases between. The CDR3 reads CSARPGINEQYF. The DNA for the CDR3 is TGCAGTGCTCGGCCGGGGATTAACGAGCAGTACTTC.

This chain joins TRBV4-1 and TRBJ1-5; TRBD1 matches at 7 bases. The CDR3 is 16 amino acids. V lost 6 bases, J lost 1 base, and 9 bases stayed unmatched. Germline V gives CDR1 MGHRA, CDR2 YSYEKL. The CDR3 DNA reads as TGCGCCAGCAGTCAACCTCGACAGGGAAGCAATCAGCCCCAGCATTTT. Protein: CASSQPRQGSNQPQHF.

The chain has TRBV20-1 and TRBJ2-7; 9 positions agree with TRBD1. V dropped 0 bases and J dropped 2; count of bases not matched to a gene: 8. The CDR3 is 16 residues long. Germline V lookup: CDR1 DFQATT, CDR2 SNEGSKA (reference sequence). The CDR3 loop is CSARDPPQGAPYEQYF. CDR3 bases: TGCAGTGCTAGAGATCCTCCACAGGGGGCACCCTACGAGCAGTACTTC.

The chain combines TRBV3-1 with TRBJ2-1; 9 bases match TRBD1. J lost 12 bases, V lost 0 bases, and 3 bases had no gene match. Germline values: CDR1 LGHDT, CDR2 YNNKEL (reference sequence). This CDR3 is built from 13 residues. Here the CDR3 DNA reads TGTGCCAGCAGCCAAGATTCGGGACAGGGGCAGTTCTTC. This translates into CASSQDSGQGQFF.

The sample holds a few counts of this clonotype. The V gene is TRBV29-1, the J gene TRBJ1-2; 8 bases match TRBD1. Germline-derived CDR1 and CDR2 are SQVTM and ANQGSEA. V trimming: 3 bases; J trimming: 4 bases; junction bases outside the gene matches: 13. The CDR3 spans 16 residues. CDR3 DNA: TGCAGCGTTGAGGGATCAAGGACAGGGCCGGGCTATGGCTACACCTTC. Translating gives CSVEGSRTGPGYGYTF.

The chain links TRBV7-2 to TRBJ2-7; no firm D call. V was cut by 5 bases and J by 0 bases, with 11 bases left in between. The CDR3 has 14 residues. Germline lookup yields CDR1 SGHTA and CDR2 FQGNSA. CDR3 residues: CASSPRMSSYEQYF. CDR3 bases: TGTGCCAGCAGCCCCAGAATGAGCTCCTACGAGCAGTACTTC.

The chain couples TRBV7-9 to TRBJ2-4; unclear D gene. The J call may be incorrect, as the DNA end agrees better with TRBJ2-5. This CDR3 has 13 residues. Germline CDR1 SEHNR, CDR2 FQNEAQ (reference sequence). The CDR3 reads CASNSPGQETQYF. Here the CDR3 DNA reads TGTGCCAGCAACTCTCCAGGTCAAGAGACCCAGTACTTC.